This T cell receptor beta chain was captured in a study of PD-L1 blockade in urothelial cancer. About the study: Administration of atezolizumab to patients began in about 2014, at 1,200 mg intravenously every 3 weeks.

Time point meaning: peripheral blood 6 weeks after treatment start. Locally advanced or metastatic urothelial carcinoma was present in patients. Looked up from germline, CDR1 is KGHSH and CDR2 is LQKENI. Trimming took off 4 bases at V and 9 bases at J, with 11 bases between the two ends. The CDR3 consists of 12 residues. Assay: immunoSEQ multiplex PCR; the TCRdb copy retains only in-frame clones and omits some. The table records 25,000 to 35,000 clones, 79% of them present only once. The receptor was derived from a man aged 65 to 79 with urothelial cancer. This chain connects TRBV18 to TRBJ2-3; D possibly corresponds to TRBD2 (6 bases). The sequencing here drew on PBMCs, taken around atezolizumab (anti-PD-L1) treatment. The CDR3, as DNA: TGTGCCAGCTCACACCGGGAGTCGACGCAGTATTTT. It is translated as CASSHRESTQYF.